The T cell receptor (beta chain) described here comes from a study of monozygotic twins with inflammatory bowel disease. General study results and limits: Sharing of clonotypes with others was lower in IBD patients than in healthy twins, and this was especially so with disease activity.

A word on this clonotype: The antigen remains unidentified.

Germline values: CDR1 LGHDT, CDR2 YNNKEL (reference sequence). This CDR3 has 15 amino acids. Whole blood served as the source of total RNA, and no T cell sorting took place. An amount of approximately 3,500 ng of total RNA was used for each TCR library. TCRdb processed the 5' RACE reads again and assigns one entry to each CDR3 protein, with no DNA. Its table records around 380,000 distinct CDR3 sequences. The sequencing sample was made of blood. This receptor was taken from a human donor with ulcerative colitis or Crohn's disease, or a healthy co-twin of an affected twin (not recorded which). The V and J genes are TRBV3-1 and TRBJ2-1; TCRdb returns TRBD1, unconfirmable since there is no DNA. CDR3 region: CASSQAGTVNNEQFF.